This T cell receptor (beta chain) was identified in a study of early T cells in non-severe SARS-CoV-2 infection. V was clipped by 4 bases and J by 2 bases; unmatched bases: 12. The CDR3 spans 18 residues. Germline V CDR1 and CDR2: MNHNS, SASEGT. The TCR library protocol attached unique molecular identifiers to the individual cDNA molecules. Via MiXCR, TCRdb re-called the 5' RACE reads, giving one row per CDR3 protein. The data show approximately 65,000 distinct CDR3 sequences, roughly 10% seen once. This clonotype appeared many times. The chain recombines TRBV6-1 with TRBJ1-5; 9 bases are a match to TRBD1. This clonotype originated in an adult who was a healthcare worker with PCR-confirmed SARS-CoV-2 infection or an uninfected control (not recorded which). Sequences were derived from whole blood, sampled at baseline. The CDR3: CASSGGTGPWGGNQPQHF. The CDR3 nucleotides are TGTGCCAGCAGTGGGGGGACAGGGCCATGGGGTGGCAATCAGCCCCAGCATTTT.